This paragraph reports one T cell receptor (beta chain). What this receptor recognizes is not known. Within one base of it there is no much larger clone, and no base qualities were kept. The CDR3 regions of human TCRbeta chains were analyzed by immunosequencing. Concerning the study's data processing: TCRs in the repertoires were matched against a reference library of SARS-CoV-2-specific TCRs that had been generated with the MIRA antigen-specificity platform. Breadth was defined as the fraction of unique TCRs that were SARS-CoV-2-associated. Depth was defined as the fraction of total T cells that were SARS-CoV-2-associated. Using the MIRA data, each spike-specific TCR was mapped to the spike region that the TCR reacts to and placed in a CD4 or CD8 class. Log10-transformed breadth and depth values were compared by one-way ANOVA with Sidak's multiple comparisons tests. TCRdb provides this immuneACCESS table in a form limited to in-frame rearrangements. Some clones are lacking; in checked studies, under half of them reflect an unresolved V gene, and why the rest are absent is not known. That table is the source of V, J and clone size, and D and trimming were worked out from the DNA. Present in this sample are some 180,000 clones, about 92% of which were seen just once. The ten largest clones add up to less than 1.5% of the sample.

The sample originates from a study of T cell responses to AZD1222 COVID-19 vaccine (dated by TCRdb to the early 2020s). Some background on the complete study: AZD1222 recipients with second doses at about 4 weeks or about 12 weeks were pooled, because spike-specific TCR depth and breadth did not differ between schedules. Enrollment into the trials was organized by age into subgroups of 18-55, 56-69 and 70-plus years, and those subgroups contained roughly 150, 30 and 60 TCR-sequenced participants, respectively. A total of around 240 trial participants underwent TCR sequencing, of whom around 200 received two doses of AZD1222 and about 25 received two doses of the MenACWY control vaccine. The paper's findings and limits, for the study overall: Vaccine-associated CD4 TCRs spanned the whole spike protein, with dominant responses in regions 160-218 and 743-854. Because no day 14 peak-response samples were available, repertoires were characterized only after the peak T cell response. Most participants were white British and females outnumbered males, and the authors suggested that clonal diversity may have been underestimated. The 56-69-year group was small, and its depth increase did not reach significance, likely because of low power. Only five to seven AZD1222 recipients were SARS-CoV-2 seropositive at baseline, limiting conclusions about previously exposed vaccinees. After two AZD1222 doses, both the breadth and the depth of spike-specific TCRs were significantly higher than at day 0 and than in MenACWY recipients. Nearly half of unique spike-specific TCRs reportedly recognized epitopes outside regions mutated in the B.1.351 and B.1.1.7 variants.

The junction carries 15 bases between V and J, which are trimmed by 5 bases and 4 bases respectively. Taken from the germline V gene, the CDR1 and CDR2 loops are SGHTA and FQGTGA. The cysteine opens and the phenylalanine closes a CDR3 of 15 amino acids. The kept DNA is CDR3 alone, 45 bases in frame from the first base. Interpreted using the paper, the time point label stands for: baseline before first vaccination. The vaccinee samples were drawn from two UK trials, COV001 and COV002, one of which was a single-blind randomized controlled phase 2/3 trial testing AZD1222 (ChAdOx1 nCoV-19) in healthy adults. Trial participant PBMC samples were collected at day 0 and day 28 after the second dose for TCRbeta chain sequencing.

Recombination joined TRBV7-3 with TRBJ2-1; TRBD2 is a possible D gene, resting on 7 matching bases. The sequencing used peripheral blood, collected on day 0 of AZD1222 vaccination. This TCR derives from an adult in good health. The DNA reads TGTGCCAGCAGCGATGGAGGGGGACTATACAATGAGCAGTTCTTC. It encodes CASSDGGGLYNEQFF.